This T cell receptor beta chain emerged from a study of vaccination effects on CD4 cells after COVID-19. About the research overall: Participants were vaccinated with two doses of either the BNT162b2 or mRNA-1273 vaccine. Study results and limitations: Sampling in the study covered few convalescent patients and included no early post-infection timepoints.

From germline, CDR1 is SGHTA and CDR2 FQGNSA. V was shortened by 4 bases and J by 3 bases, with 9 bases between the two germline ends. The length of the CDR3 is 14 residues. Method: immunoSEQ multiplex PCR; TCRdb's copy keeps in-frame clones and lacks some. The sample includes some 59,000 clones, 75% to 90% seen only once; the top ten take 2% to 3%. The ViraFEST assay expanded antigen-specific CD4+ T cells with viral peptide pools before sequencing. It was after around eleven days of culture that CD4+ T cells were isolated. They grew under 2.5 million PBMC in each well, adding about 9.5 IU/ml IL-2 and about 9.5 ug/ml peptides. In its sample, this clone was seen a few times. No antigen is known for it.

The source of this sequence is a human donor who received a COVID-19 vaccine. This chain joins TRBV7-2 and TRBJ1-4, with D maybe TRBD1 (6 bases). The specimen was CD4+ T cells from PBMCs cultured with HCoV-229E spike peptides, collected before COVID-19 vaccination. This CDR3 reads CASSSGVANEKLFF. CDR3 DNA: TGTGCCAGCAGCTCAGGGGTCGCTAATGAAAAACTGTTTTTT.